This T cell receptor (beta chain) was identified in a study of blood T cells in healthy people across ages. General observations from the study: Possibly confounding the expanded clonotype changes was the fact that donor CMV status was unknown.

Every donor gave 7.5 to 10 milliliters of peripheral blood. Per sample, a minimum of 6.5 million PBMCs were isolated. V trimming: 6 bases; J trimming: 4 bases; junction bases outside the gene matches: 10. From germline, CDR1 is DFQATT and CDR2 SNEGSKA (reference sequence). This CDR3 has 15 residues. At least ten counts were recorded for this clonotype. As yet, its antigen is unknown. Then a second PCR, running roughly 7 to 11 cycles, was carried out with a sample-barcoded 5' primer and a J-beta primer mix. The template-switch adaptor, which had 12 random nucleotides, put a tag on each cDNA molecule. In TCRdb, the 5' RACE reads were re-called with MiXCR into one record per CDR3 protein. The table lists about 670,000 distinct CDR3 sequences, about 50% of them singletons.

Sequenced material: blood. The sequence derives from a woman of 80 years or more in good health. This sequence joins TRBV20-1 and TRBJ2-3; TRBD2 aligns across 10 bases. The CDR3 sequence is CSAPRLAGGADTQYF. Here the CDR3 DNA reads TGCAGTGCGCCCAGACTAGCGGGCGGCGCAGATACGCAGTATTTT.